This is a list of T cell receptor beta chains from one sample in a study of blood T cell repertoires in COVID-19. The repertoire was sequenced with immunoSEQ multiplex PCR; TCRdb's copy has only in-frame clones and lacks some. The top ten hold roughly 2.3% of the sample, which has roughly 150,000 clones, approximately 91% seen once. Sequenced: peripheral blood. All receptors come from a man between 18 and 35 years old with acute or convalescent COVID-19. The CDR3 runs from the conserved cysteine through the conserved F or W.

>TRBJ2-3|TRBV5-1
CASCGTSGSTDTQYF
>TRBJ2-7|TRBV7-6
CASSLDPGGQDEQYF
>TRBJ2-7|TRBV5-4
CASRRTEDYEQYF
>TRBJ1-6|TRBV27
CASSSHSRDSPLHF
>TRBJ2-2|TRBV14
CASSQVYHRSNTGELFF
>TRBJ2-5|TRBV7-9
CASSSGLAGGHGETQYF
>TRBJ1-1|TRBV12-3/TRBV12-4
CASTPRENEAFF
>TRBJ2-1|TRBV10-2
CASSPTGSYNEQFF
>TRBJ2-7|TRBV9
CASSPYRDSSYEQYF
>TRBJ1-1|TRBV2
CASVPMVDSPAALRNTEAFF
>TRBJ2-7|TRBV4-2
CASSLRTGDYEQYF
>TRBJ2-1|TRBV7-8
CASSFQGFYNEQFF
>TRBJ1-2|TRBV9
CASSPDRGADGYTF
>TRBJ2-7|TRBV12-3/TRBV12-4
CASTYGVYEQYF
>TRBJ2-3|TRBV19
CASQRQGSTDTQYF
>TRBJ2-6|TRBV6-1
CASSDIYPGANVLTF
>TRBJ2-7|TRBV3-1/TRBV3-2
CASSQAHGGNSYEQYF
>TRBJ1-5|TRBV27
CASSWTGGGNQPQHF
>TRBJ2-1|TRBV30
CAWSITRTSGRAEEFF
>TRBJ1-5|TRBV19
CASSPGTGGFSNQPQHF
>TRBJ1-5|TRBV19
CASKDRGNQPQHF
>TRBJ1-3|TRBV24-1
CATSGGPRTGDSGNTIYF
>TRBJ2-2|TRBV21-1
CASSKTSSDTGELFF
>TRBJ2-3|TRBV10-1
CASSEQMAGADTQYF
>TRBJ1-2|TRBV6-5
CASSYPGYYGYTF
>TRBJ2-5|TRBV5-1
CASSLEGNRGTETQYF
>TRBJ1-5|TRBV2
CASSLRDMYQPQHF
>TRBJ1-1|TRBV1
CTSSQGTVNTEAFF
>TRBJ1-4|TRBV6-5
CASSYGDRDEKLFF
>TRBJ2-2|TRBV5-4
CASSLGGANTGELFF
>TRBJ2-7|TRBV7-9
CASSLSPTGRTTYEQYF
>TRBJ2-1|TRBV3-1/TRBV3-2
CASSLPRTSGKDEQFF
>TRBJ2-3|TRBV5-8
CASSFLITSGDTQYF
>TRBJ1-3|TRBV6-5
CASSSGQGGNTIYF
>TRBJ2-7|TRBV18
CASSPPGLVSYEQYF
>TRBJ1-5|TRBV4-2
CASSQADSNSNQPQHF
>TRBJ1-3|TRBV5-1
CASSYDWSSGNTIYF
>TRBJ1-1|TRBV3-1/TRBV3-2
CATSIFQEGRTEAFF
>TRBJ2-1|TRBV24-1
CATSDFSGSSYNEQFF
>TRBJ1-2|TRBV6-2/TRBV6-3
CASSFPGVDYGYTF
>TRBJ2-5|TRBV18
CASSQTGWETQYF
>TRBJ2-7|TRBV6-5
CASSSTGTGVYEQYF
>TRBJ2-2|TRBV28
CASSLGSLAGGELFF
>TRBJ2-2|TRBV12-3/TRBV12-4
CASSLRGLGELFF
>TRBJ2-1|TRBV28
CAINTGEGSYNEQFF
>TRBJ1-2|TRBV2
CASWWLGSGSGYTF
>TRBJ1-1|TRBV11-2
CASSLKGAGPNTEAFF
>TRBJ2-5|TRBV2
CASSEQLAGVVETQYF
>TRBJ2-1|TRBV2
CASSGQEYNEQFF
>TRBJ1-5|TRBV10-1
CASRTNRDRGLGNQPQHF
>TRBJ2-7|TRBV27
CASSFLGNDRIYEQYF
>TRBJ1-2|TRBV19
CASSESTNYGYTF
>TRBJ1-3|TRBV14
CASSQVASGFGNTIYF
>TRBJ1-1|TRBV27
CASSLRGGTEAFF
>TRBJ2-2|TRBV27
CASSPISGLAGGSGTGELFF
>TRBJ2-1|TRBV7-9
CASSGAGLAGGPLVNEQFF
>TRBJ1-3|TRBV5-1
CASSPGQVGNTIYF
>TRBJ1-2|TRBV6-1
CASSEEGGGYGYTF
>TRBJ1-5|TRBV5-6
CASSFRSGTGIQPQHF
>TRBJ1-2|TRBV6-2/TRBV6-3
CASSTSITGKRVYGYTF